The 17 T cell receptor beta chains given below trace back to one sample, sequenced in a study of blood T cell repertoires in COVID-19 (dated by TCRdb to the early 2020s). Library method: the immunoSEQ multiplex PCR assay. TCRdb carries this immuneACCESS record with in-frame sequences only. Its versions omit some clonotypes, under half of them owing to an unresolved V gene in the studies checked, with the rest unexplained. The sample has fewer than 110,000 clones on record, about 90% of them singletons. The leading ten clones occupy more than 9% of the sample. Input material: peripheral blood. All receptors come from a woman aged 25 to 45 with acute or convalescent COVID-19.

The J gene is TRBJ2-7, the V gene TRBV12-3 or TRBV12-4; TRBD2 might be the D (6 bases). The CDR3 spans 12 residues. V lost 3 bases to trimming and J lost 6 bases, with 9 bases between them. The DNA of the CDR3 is TGTGCCAGCAGTTTTTGGGGAGGCGAGCAGTACTTC. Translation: CASSFWGGEQYF.

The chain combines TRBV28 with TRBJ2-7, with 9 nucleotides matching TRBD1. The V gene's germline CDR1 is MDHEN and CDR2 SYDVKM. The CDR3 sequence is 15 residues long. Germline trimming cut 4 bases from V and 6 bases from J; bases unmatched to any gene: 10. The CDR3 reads CASSYPGQGPFEQYF. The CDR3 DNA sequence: TGTGCCAGCAGTTACCCGGGACAGGGCCCCTTCGAGCAGTACTTC.

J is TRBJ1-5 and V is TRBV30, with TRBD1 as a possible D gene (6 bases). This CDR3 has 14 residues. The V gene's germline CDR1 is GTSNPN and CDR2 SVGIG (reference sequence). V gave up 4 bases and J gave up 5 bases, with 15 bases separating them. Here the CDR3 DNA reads TGTGCCTGGAACCCACAGGGAGGGGATCAGCCCCAGCATTTT. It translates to CAWNPQGGDQPQHF. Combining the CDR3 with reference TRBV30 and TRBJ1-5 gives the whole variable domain SQTIHQWPATLVQPVGSPLSLECTVEGTSNPNLYWYRQAAGRGLQLLFYSVGIGQISSEVPQNLSASRPQDRQFILSSKKLLLSDSGFYLCAWNPQGGDQPQHFGDGTRLSIL.

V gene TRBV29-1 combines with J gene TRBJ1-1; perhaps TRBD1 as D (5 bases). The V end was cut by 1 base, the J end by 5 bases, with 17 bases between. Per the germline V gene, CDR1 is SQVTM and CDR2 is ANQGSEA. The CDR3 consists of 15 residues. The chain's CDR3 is CSVEGDAGMDTEAFF. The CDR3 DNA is TGCAGCGTTGAAGGCGATGCAGGGATGGATACTGAAGCTTTCTTT.

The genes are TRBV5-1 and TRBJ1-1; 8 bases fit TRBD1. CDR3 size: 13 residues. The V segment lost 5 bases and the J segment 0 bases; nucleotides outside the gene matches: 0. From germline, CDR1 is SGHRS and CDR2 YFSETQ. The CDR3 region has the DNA TGCGCCAGCAGGGACAGGGTGAACACTGAAGCTTTCTTT. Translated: CASRDRVNTEAFF.

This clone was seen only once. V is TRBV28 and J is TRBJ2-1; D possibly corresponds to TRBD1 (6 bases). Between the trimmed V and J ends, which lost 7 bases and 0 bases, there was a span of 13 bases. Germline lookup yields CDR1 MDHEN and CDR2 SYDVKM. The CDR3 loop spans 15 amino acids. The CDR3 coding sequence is TGTGCCAGCACCAGGGGAGCGGTCTCCTACAATGAGCAGTTCTTC. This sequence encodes CASTRGAVSYNEQFF.

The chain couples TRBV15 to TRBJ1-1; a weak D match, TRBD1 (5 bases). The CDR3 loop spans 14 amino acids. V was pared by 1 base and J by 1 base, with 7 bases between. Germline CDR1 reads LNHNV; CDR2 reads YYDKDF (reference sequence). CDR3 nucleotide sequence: TGTGCCACCAGCAGAGGCAGGGCGAACACTGAAGCTTTCTTT. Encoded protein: CATSRGRANTEAFF.

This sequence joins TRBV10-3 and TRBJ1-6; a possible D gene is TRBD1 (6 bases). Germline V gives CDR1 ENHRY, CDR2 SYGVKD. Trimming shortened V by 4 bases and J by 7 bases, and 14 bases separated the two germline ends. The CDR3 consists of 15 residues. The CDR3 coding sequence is TGTGCCATCAGTGTTGAGGGGCAGGGGAATTCACCCCTCCACTTT. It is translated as CAISVEGQGNSPLHF.

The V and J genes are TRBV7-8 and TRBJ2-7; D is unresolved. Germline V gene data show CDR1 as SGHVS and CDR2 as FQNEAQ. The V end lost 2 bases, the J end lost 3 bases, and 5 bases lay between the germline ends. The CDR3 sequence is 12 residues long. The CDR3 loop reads CASSLHSYEQYF. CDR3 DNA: TGTGCCAGCAGCTTACACAGCTACGAGCAGTACTTC. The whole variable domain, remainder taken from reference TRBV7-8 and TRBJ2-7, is GAGVSQSPRYKVAKRGQDVALRCDPISGHVSLFWYQQALGQGPEFLTYFQNEAQLDKSGLPSDRFFAERPEGSVSTLKIQRTQQEDSAVYLCASSLHSYEQYFGPGTRLTVT.

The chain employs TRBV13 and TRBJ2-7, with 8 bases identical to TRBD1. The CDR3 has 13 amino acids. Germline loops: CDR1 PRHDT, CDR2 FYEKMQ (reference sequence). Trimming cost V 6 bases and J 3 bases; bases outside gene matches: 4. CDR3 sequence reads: CASSSGQGYEQYF. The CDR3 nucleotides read TGTGCCAGCAGTTCAGGACAGGGCTACGAGCAGTACTTC.

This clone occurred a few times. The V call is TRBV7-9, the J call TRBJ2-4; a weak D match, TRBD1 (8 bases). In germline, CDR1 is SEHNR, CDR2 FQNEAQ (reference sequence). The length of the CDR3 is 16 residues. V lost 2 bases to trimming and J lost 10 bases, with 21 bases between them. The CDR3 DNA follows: TGTGCCAGCAGCTTACCCCCGACAGGGGAGGGGGGGATTCAGTACTTC. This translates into CASSLPPTGEGGIQYF. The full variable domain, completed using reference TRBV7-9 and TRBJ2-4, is DTGVSQNPRHKITKRGQNVTFRCDPISEHNRLYWYRQTLGQGPEFLTYFQNEAQLEKSRLLSDRFSAERPKGSFSTLEIQRTEQGDSAMYLCASSLPPTGEGGIQYFGAGTRLSVL.

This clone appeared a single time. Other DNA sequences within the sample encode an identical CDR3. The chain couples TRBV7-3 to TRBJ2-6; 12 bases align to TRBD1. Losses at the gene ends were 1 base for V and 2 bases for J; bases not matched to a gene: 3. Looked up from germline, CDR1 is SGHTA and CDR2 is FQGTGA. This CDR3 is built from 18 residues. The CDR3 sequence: CASSLKGQGATGANVLTF. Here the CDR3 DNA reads TGTGCCAGCAGCTTAAAGGGACAGGGGGCGACTGGGGCCAACGTCCTGACTTTC.

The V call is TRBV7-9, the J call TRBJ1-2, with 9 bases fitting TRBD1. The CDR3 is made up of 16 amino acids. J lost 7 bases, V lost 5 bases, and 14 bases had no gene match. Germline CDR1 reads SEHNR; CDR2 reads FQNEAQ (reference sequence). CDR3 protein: CASSLTEGTGTFGYTF. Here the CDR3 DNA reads TGTGCCAGCAGCCTCACTGAAGGGACAGGGACGTTTGGCTACACCTTC.

CDR3 protein: CASSPPFQEAGEQYF. CDR3 DNA: TGTGCCAGCAGCCCCCCGTTCCAGGAGGCGGGCGAGCAGTACTTC. This rearrangement joins TRBV7-9 to TRBJ2-7; weak D call: TRBD2 (5 bases). Germline CDR1 SEHNR, CDR2 FQNEAQ (reference sequence). The germline V and J ends were trimmed by 5 bases and 6 bases, with 20 bases remaining between them. The CDR3 length is 15 residues.

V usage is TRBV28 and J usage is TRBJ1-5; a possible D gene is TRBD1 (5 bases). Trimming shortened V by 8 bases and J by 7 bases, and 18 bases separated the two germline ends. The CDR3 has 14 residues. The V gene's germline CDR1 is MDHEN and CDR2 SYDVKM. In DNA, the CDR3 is TGTGCCAGCGGGCGGCAGGGATTCGGGCAGCCCCAGCATTTT. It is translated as CASGRQGFGQPQHF.

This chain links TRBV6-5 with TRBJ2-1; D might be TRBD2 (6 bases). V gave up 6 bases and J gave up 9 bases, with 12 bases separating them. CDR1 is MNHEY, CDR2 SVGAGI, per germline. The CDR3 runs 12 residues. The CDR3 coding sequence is TGTGCCAGCAGCCTAAATAGCGGTGAGCAGTTCTTC. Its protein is CASSLNSGEQFF.

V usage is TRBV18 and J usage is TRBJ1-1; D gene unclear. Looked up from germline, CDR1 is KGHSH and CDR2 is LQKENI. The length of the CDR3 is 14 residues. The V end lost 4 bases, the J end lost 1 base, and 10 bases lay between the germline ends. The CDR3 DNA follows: TGTGCCAGCTCACTAACGGGTGGGAACACTGAAGCTTTCTTT. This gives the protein CASSLTGGNTEAFF.